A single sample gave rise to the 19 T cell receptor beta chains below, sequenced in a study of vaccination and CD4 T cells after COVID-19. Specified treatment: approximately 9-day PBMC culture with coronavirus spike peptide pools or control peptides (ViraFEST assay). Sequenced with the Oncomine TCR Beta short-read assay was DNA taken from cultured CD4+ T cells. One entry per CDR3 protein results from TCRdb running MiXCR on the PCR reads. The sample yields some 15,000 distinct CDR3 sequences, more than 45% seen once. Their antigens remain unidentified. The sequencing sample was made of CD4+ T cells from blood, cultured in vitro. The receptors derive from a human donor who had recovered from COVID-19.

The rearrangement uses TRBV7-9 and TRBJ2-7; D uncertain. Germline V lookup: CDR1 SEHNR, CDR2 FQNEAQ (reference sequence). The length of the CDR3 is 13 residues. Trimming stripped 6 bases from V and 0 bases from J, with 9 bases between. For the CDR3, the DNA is TGTGCCAGCAGTATTACACCCTCCTACGAGCAGTACTTC. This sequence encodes CASSITPSYEQYF.

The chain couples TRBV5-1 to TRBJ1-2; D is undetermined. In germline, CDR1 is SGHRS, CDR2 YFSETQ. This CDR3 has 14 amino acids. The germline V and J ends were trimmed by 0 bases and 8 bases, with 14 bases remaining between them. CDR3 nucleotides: TGCGCCAGCAGCTTGGAGGCGAGACTTAGCGGCTACACCTTC. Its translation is CASSLEARLSGYTF.

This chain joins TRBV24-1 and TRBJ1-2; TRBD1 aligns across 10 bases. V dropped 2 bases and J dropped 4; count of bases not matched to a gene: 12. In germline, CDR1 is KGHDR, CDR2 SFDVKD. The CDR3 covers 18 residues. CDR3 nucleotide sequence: TGTGCCACCAGTGATTCCTCTATCCCCTGGACAGGGGGCTATGGCTACACCTTC. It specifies CATSDSSIPWTGGYGYTF.

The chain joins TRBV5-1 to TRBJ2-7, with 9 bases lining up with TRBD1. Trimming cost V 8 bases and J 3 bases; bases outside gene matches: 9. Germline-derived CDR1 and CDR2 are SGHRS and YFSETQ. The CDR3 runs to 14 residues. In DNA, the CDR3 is TGCGCCAGTACCCCCGGGACAGGGTACTACGAGCAGTACTTC. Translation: CASTPGTGYYEQYF.

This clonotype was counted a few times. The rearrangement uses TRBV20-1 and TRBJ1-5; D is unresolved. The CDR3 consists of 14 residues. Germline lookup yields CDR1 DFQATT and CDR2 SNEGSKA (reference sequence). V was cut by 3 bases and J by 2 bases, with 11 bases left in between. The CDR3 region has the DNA TGCAGTGCTAGGGGTCCAAGGGGCAATCAGCCCCAGCATTTT. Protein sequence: CSARGPRGNQPQHF.

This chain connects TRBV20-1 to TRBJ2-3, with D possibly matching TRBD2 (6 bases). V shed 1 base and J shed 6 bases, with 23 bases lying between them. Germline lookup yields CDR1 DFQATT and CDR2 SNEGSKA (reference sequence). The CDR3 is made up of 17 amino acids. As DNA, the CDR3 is TGCAGTGCTAGAGTTGGGACGGGAGCGGGTGGGCTGGATACGCAGTATTTT. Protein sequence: CSARVGTGAGGLDTQYF.

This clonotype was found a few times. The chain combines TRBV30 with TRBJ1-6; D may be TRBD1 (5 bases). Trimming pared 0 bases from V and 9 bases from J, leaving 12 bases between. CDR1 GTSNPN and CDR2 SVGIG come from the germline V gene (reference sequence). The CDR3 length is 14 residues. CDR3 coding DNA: TGTGCCTGGAGTGTAACCCGGGGGATTTCACCCCTCCACTTT. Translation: CAWSVTRGISPLHF.

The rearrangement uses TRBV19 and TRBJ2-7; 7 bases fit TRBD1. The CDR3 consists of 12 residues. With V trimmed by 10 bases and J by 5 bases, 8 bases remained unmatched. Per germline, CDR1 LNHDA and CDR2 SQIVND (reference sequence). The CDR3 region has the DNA TGTGCCACAGGGACAGAGAGAAACGAGCAGTACTTC. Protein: CATGTERNEQYF.

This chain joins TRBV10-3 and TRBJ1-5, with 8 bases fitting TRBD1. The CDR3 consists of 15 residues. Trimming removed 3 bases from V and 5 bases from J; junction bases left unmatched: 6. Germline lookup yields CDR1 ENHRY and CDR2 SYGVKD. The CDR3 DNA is TGTGCCATCAGTGACCCTGACAGGGGCCATCAGCCCCAGCATTTT. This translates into CAISDPDRGHQPQHF.

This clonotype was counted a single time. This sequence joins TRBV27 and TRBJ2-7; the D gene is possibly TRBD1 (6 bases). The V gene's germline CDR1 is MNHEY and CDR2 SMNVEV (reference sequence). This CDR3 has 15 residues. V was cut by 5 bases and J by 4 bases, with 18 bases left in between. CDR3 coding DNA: TGTGCCAGCAGTAGCCGGATCGACAGGCCATACGAGCAGTACTTC. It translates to CASSSRIDRPYEQYF.

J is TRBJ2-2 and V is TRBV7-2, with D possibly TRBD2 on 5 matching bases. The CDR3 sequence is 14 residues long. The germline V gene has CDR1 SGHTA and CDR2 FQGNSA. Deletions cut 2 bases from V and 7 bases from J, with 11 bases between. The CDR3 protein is CASSLISSRGELFF. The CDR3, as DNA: TGTGCCAGCAGCTTAATTTCTAGCCGCGGGGAGCTGTTTTTT.

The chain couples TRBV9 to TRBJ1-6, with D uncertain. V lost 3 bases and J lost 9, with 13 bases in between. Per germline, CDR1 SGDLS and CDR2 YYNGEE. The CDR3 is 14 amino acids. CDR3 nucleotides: TGTGCCAGCAGCGAGGGAAGGATGGGTTCACCCCTCCACTTT. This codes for CASSEGRMGSPLHF.

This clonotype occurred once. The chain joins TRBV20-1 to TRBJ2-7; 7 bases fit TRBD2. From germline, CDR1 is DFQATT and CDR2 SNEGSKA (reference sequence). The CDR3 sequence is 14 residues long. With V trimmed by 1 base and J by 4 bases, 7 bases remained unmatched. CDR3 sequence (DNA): TGCAGTGCTAGAGTTCCGGGACTAAGATACGAGCAGTACTTC. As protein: CSARVPGLRYEQYF.

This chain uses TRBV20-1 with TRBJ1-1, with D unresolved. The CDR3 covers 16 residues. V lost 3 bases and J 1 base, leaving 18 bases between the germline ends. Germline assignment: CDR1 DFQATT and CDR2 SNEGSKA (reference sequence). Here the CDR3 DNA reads TGCAGTGCTAGGAAACCGATACGGGGTCGGAACACTGAAGCTTTCTTT. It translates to CSARKPIRGRNTEAFF.

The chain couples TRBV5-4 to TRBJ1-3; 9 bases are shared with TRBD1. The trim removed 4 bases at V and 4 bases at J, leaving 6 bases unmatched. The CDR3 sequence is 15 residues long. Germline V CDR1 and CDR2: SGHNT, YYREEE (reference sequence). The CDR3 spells CASSTGQGGGNTIYF. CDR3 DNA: TGTGCCAGCAGCACGGGACAGGGAGGAGGAAACACCATATATTTT.

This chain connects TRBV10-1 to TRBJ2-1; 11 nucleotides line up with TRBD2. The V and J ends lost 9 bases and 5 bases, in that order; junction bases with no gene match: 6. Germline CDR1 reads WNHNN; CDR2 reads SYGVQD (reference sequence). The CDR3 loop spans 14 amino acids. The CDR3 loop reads CASSLAGANNEQFF. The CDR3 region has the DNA TGCGCCAGTTCACTAGCGGGAGCTAACAATGAGCAGTTCTTC.

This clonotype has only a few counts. The DNA of the CDR3 is TGCAGTGCTAGAGATAGTGCGGGCTATGGCTACACCTTC. Its protein product is CSARDSAGYGYTF. The gene calls are TRBV20-1 and TRBJ1-2; D not resolved. The CDR3 consists of 13 residues. V lost 0 bases to trimming and J lost 4 bases, with 9 bases between them. Germline assignment: CDR1 DFQATT and CDR2 SNEGSKA (reference sequence).

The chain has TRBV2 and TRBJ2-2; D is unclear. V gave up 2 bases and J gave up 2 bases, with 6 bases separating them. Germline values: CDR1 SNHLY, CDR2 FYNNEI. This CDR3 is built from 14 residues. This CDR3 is CASSEIRNTGELFF. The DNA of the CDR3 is TGTGCCAGCAGTGAAATTCGAAACACCGGGGAGCTGTTTTTT.

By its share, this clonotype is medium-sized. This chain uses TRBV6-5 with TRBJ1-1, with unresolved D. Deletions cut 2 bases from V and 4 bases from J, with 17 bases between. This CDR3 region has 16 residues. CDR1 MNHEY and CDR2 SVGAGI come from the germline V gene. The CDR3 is CASSYNLRAAGTEAFF. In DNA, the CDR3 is TGTGCCAGCAGTTACAATCTGAGGGCTGCGGGCACTGAAGCTTTCTTT.